Below are 23 T cell receptor beta chains sequenced from a single sample in a study of T cells in Graves' hyperthyroidism and ophthalmopathy. Authors of the study amplified TCR beta CDR3 regions from RNA transcripts. Carried out on the TCR CDR3, a first-round RT-PCR used the HTBI primer set. In TCRdb, the multiplex PCR reads were re-called with MiXCR into one record per CDR3 protein. Of 300,000 to 400,000 distinct CDR3 sequences in the sample, about 14% were seen once. Sequenced input: blood. The source is a woman under 40 with Graves' ophthalmopathy.

The genes are TRBV7-2 and TRBJ2-7, with 10 bases fitting TRBD1. The CDR3 length is 15 residues. Unmatched junction bases numbered 9, after V lost 5 bases and J lost 5 bases. Germline V gene lookup returns CDR1 SGHTA and CDR2 FQGNSA. CDR3 region: CASSTPGQGSHEQYF. CDR3 coding DNA: TGTGCCAGCAGCACTCCGGGACAGGGGTCGCACGAGCAGTACTTC.

As for this clonotype: A much larger clone sits a single nucleotide away, making a read error possible. This chain joins TRBV29-1 and TRBJ1-1, with D possibly TRBD1 on 6 matching bases. The CDR3 is 16 residues long. Germline values: CDR1 SQVTM, CDR2 ANQGSEA. The CDR3 region has the DNA TGCAGCGTTGAAGGCAGGGGTGGGGGCATGAACACTGAAGCTCTCTTT. Residues: CSVEGRGGGMNTEALF. Using reference TRBV29-1 and TRBJ1-1 for the parts outside the CDR3, the full variable domain is SAVISQKPSRDICQRGTSLTIQCQVDSQVTMMFWYRQQPGQSLTLIATANQGSEATYESGFVIDKFPISRPNLTFSTLTVSNMSPEDSSIYLCSVEGRGGGMNTEALFGQGTRLTVV.

The rearrangement uses TRBV19 and TRBJ2-7; 7 bases are shared with TRBD1. The germline gives CDR1 LNHDA, CDR2 SQIVND (reference sequence). This CDR3 has 16 residues. Losses at the gene ends were 1 base for V and 4 bases for J; bases not matched to a gene: 10. The CDR3 sequence is CASSIATSTGWYEQYF. The CDR3 nucleotides read TGTGCCAGTAGTATAGCAACCTCGACAGGGTGGTACGAGCAGTACTTC.

J is TRBJ1-1 and V is TRBV6-1; TRBD1 might be the D (6 bases). Germline-derived CDR1 and CDR2 are MNHNS and SASEGT. Trimming stripped 6 bases from V and 5 bases from J, with 16 bases between. This CDR3 has 14 amino acids. CDR3 sequence: CASRSPGVRTEAFF. CDR3 nucleotides: TGTGCCAGCAGATCCCCAGGGGTTAGGACTGAAGCTTTCTTT.

This clonotype has a count of ten or more. The chain employs TRBV29-1 and TRBJ1-4; 7 nucleotides match TRBD1. The germline CDR1 and CDR2 sequences are SQVTM and ANQGSEA. CDR3 size: 13 residues. V lost 3 bases to trimming and J lost 8 bases; unmatched junction nucleotides: 6. The CDR3 sequence: CSVETAGGEKLFF. Here the CDR3 DNA reads TGCAGCGTTGAGACCGCAGGGGGAGAAAAACTGTTTTTT.

The table lists this clonotype with many counts. V and J are TRBV28 and TRBJ2-3, with 9 positions matching TRBD1. Germline lookup yields CDR1 MDHEN and CDR2 SYDVKM. V dropped 4 bases and J dropped 0; count of bases not matched to a gene: 5. This CDR3 is built from 16 residues. DNA for the CDR3: TGTGCCAGCAGTTCGTGGGACAGGGCTAGCACAGATACGCAGTATTTT. Translation gives CASSSWDRASTDTQYF.

This clonotype was seen just once. The V call is TRBV7-3, the J call TRBJ2-3, with no clear D. The CDR3 consists of 17 residues. The germline V gene has CDR1 SGHTA and CDR2 FQGTGA. Trimming took 6 bases from V and 0 from J, leaving 19 bases between them. The CDR3 DNA is TGTGCCAGCAGTGTGGCGGCAGCTTCCCCTAGCACAGATACGCAGTATTTT. It is translated as CASSVAAASPSTDTQYF.

There are many counts of this clonotype. The chain uses TRBV18 and TRBJ2-2; D is uncertain. The CDR3 covers 13 residues. Germline-derived CDR1 and CDR2 are KGHSH and LQKENI. Trimming shortened V by 3 bases and J by 6 bases, and 8 bases separated the two germline ends. DNA for the CDR3: TGTGCCAGCTCACCTCTACCATCCGGGGAGCTGTTTTTT. The encoded protein is CASSPLPSGELFF.

V gene TRBV27 combines with J gene TRBJ2-2, with 7 bases aligning to TRBD2. This CDR3 region has 15 residues. Germline loops: CDR1 MNHEY, CDR2 SMNVEV (reference sequence). The V gene end was trimmed by 4 bases and the J gene end by 9 bases; junction bases not matched to a gene: 11. The CDR3 DNA reads TGTGCCAGCAGTTCCCGGGACTACTTGTTCCGGGAGCTGTTTTTT. Its protein is CASSSRDYLFRELFF.

This clonotype was observed many times. This chain links TRBV12-3 or TRBV12-4 with TRBJ2-2; a possible D gene is TRBD2 (5 bases). V lost 2 bases and J 12 bases, leaving 13 bases between the germline ends. The CDR3 consists of 13 residues. CDR3 nucleotides: TGTGCCAGCAGTTTATCCCGGGATGGGAAGCTGTTTTTT. This encodes CASSLSRDGKLFF.

This clonotype has a handful of counts. The chain couples TRBV7-9 to TRBJ2-3; D is undetermined. The CDR3 consists of 16 residues. Germline V CDR1 and CDR2: SEHNR, FQNEAQ (reference sequence). Trimming pared 1 base from V and 5 bases from J, leaving 16 bases between. CDR3 bases: TGTGCCAGCAGCTTAGTGCCCGGGCCCCCGGAAGATACGCAGTATTTT. As protein: CASSLVPGPPEDTQYF.

The rearrangement joins TRBV7-8 to TRBJ1-4, with D maybe TRBD1 (6 bases). V gave up 1 base and J gave up 7 bases, with 13 bases separating them. The CDR3 consists of 15 residues. Germline V gives CDR1 SGHVS, CDR2 FQNEAQ. CDR3 sequence: CASSLEKLGAEKLFF. The CDR3 bases are TGTGCCAGCAGCTTAGAGAAGTTGGGGGCTGAAAAACTGTTTTTT.

Concerning this clonotype itself: Germline is not matched at one junction end, which may reflect a read error. The rearrangement links TRBV6-1 to TRBJ2-7, with D perhaps assigned TRBD1 or TRBD2 (6 bases each). The CDR3 is made up of 16 amino acids. CDR1 and CDR2 (germline): MNHNS, SASEGT. The CDR3 DNA is TGTGCCAGCAGTAGGGGGGACGGCCGAAGGTCCTACGAGCAGTGCTTC. Translated, it gives CASSRGDGRRSYEQCF.

The sample holds many counts of this clonotype. The chain has TRBV9 and TRBJ1-2, with D tentatively TRBD1 (6 bases). CDR3 length equals 15 residues. Germline assignment: CDR1 SGDLS and CDR2 YYNGEE. V shed 4 bases and J shed 0 bases, with 13 bases lying between them. As DNA, the CDR3 is TGTGCCAGCAGCTCCTGGGACACGACTAACTATGGCTACACCTTC. Its protein is CASSSWDTTNYGYTF.

This clonotype was observed at least ten times. The V call is TRBV30, the J call TRBJ2-1, with D possibly matching TRBD2 (5 bases). CDR3 length equals 11 residues. CDR1 is GTSNPN, CDR2 SVGIG, per germline (reference sequence). V shed 1 base and J shed 10 bases, with 8 bases lying between them. CDR3 protein: CAWSEAVEQFF. CDR3 sequence (DNA): TGTGCCTGGAGTGAAGCGGTGGAGCAGTTCTTC. The whole variable domain, remainder taken from reference TRBV30 and TRBJ2-1, is SQTIHQWPATLVQPVGSPLSLECTVEGTSNPNLYWYRQAAGRGLQLLFYSVGIGQISSEVPQNLSASRPQDRQFILSSKKLLLSDSGFYLCAWSEAVEQFFGPGTRLTVL.

In its sample, this clonotype was seen many times. V gene TRBV5-6 combines with J gene TRBJ1-2, with TRBD1 as a possible D gene (5 bases). Deletions cut 0 bases from V and 4 bases from J, with 10 bases between. The CDR3 contains 14 residues. The germline V gene encodes CDR1 SGHDT and CDR2 YYEEEE. This chain's CDR3 is CASSLGQKTYGYTF. CDR3 nucleotide sequence: TGTGCCAGCAGCTTGGGACAGAAAACCTATGGCTACACCTTC. Full variable domain (remainder filled in from reference TRBV5-6 and TRBJ1-2): DAGVTQSPTHLIKTRGQQVTLRCSPKSGHDTVSWYQQALGQGPQFIFQYYEEEERQRGNFPDRFSGHQFPNYSSELNVNALLLGDSALYLCASSLGQKTYGYTFGSGTRLTVV.

This clonotype has a count of ten or more. The rearrangement joins TRBV28 to TRBJ1-5; D is perhaps TRBD1 (6 bases). Per the germline V gene, CDR1 is MDHEN and CDR2 is SYDVKM. There are 15 residues in the CDR3. CDR3 protein: CAHRSHRVPNQPQHF. Written as DNA, the CDR3 is TGTGCTCACCGCTCACACAGGGTGCCCAATCAGCCCCAGCATTTT. Full variable domain (rest looked up from reference TRBV28 and TRBJ1-5): DVKVTQSSRYLVKRTGEKVFLECVQDMDHENMFWYRQDPGLGLRLIYFSYDVKMKEKGDIPEGYSVSREKKERFSLILESASTNQTSMYLCAHRSHRVPNQPQHFGDGTRLSIL.

This clonotype has a count of ten or more. The V call is TRBV7-6, the J call TRBJ2-5; no clear D gene. V lost 3 bases, J lost 3 bases, and 5 bases lay in between. This CDR3 has 12 amino acids. Germline values: CDR1 SGHVS, CDR2 FNYEAQ. CDR3 nucleotide sequence: TGTGCCAGCAGCTTTTTTGAAGAGACCCAGTACTTC. It encodes CASSFFEETQYF. The complete variable domain, with remaining parts taken from reference TRBV7-6 and TRBJ2-5, reads GAGVSQSPRYKVTKRGQDVALRCDPISGHVSLYWYRQALGQGPEFLTYFNYEAQQDKSGLPNDRFSAERPEGSISTLTIQRTEQRDSAMYRCASSFFEETQYFGPGTRLLVL.

This clonotype was counted a few times. The V and J genes are TRBV11-2 and TRBJ2-1; D unclear. The CDR3 is 14 residues long. The germline V gene encodes CDR1 SGHAT and CDR2 FQNNGV. V was shortened by 5 bases and J by 10 bases, with 18 bases between the two germline ends. The CDR3 DNA follows: TGTGCCAGCAGCCAAGTCTTTGGTACGCGAGAGCAGTTCTTC. Translated: CASSQVFGTREQFF.

This chain uses TRBV5-1 with TRBJ2-3; D remains ambiguous. V lost 0 bases to trimming and J lost 2 bases, with 7 bases between them. From germline, CDR1 is SGHRS and CDR2 YFSETQ. The CDR3 spans 14 residues. CDR3 sequence reads: CASSLGDFTDTQYF. The CDR3 DNA sequence: TGCGCCAGCAGCTTGGGGGATTTCACAGATACGCAGTATTTT.

This clonotype was found many times. The chain uses TRBV2 and TRBJ2-5, with 7 positions matching TRBD2. There are 16 residues in the CDR3. With V trimmed by 1 base and J by 2 bases, 7 bases remained unmatched. The V gene's germline CDR1 is SNHLY and CDR2 FYNNEI. CDR3 nucleotides: TGTGCCAGCAGTGAAGGCGGGGGATCTCCACAAGAGACCCAGTACTTC. Translation: CASSEGGGSPQETQYF.

In the case of this clonotype: A read error may account for a junction end that differs from germline. Here the CDR3 DNA reads TGTGCCGGCAGTCCCAGGAGGCCCCGGGAGCCCCAGCATTTT. This sequence encodes CAGSPRRPREPQHF. The chain uses TRBV27 and TRBJ1-5; no clear D gene. Germline CDR1 reads MNHEY; CDR2 reads SMNVEV (reference sequence). This CDR3 contains 14 residues.

V and J are TRBV28 and TRBJ2-3; 7 bases are a match to TRBD1. V lost 6 bases, J lost 1 base, and 7 bases stayed unmatched. CDR1 and CDR2 (germline): MDHEN, SYDVKM. The length of the CDR3 is 15 residues. Written as DNA, the CDR3 is TGTGCCAGCAGCGGGGACAGTCTCGGCACAGATACGCAGTATTTT. This codes for CASSGDSLGTDTQYF.